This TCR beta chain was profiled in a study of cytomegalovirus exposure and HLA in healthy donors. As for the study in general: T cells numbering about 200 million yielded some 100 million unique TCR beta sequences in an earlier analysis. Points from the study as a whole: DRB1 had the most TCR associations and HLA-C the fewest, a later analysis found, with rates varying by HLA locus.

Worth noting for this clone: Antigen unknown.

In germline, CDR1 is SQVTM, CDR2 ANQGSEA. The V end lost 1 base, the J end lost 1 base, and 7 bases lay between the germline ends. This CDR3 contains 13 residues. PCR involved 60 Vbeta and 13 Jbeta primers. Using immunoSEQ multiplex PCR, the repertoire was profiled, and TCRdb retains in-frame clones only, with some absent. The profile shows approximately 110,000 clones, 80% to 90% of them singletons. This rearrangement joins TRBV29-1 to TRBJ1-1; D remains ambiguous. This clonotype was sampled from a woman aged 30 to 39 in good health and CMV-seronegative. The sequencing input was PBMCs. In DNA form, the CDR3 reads TGCAGCGTTGAAGGACAAACGAACACTGAAGCTTTCTTT. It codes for CSVEGQTNTEAFF.